This TCR beta chain stems from a study of cytotoxic CD8 clonotypes in ibrutinib-treated CLL. At the level of the study: The cohort had about 11 relapsed/refractory and 15 treatment-naive patients, 17 to 18 IGHV unmutated.

Whole-study results and caveats: Baseline levels were approached again at progression, after clonality had risen at ibrutinib response.

Repertoires were generated with immunoSEQ multiplex PCR, while TCRdb's copy carries only in-frame clones and drops some. This sample has 100,000 to 150,000 clones, with approximately 85% found just once. Of note for this clone: The antigen remains unidentified.

About 1.9 micrograms of genomic DNA (from cryopreserved PBMCs) were used for TCR beta libraries. Germline V gene sequence: CDR1 LNHDA, CDR2 SQIVND (reference sequence). The CDR3 is made up of 19 amino acids. V was pared by 3 bases and J by 2 bases, with 17 bases of the junction left unmatched. The sequencing here drew on PBMCs, taken after 24 months of ibrutinib treatment. The V call is TRBV19, the J call TRBJ2-7; 9 nucleotides line up with TRBD1. The TCR was taken from a human donor with chronic lymphocytic leukemia. The CDR3 region has the DNA TGTGCCAGTAGTATTGCGTCCGTGGTGGGACAGGGAGACCCCTACGAGCAGTACTTC. Amino acids: CASSIASVVGQGDPYEQYF.